Following are 6 T cell receptor beta chains from one sample sequenced in a study of CXCR3-negative and CXCR3-positive naive CD8 T cells. Study observations and caveats: The TRB CDR3s that CXCR3-positive naive cells carried were more hydrophobic than those of CXCR3-negative naive cells.

What these receptors recognize is not known. UMI labels and 5' RACE were used to prepare the TRB cDNA libraries. After re-calling the 5' RACE reads, TCRdb lists one entry per CDR3 protein, DNA absent. Its table records around 80,000 distinct CDR3 sequences. Sequenced input: naive CXCR3+ CD8+ T cells from blood. Subset denoted: CD45RO-CCR7+CD27+CD95- naive CD8+ T cells expressing CXCR3 (TNR3+). These receptors originate from a human donor in good health. Some clones in this sample may be carry-over from other donors' samples.

This sequence joins TRBV5-6 and TRBJ2-1. The CDR3 length is 11 residues. Germline assignment: CDR1 SGHDT and CDR2 YYEEEE. This chain's CDR3 is CASSRTGEQFF.

The V call is TRBV12-3 or TRBV12-4, the J call TRBJ2-2; TCRdb gives TRBD1 as the D gene, but with no DNA this cannot be confirmed. There are 16 residues in the CDR3. Here the CDR3 reads CASTSPTGLNTGELFF.

This chain connects TRBV4-3 to TRBJ1-2; TCRdb indicates TRBD1, and absent DNA this call remains unverified. The CDR3 sequence is 14 residues long. Per germline, CDR1 LGHNA and CDR2 YSLEER. The CDR3 spells CASSQDDRADGYTF.

This sequence joins TRBV27 and TRBJ1-1; absent DNA, TCRdb's TRBD1 call cannot be checked. Looked up from germline, CDR1 is MNHEY and CDR2 is SMNVEV (reference sequence). The CDR3 loop spans 13 amino acids. The CDR3 here is CASSSGGFPEAFF.

The chain has TRBV20-1 and TRBJ1-5; TCRdb selects TRBD1, and the lack of DNA leaves this call unchecked. The CDR3 totals 15 residues. Germline lookup yields CDR1 DFQATT and CDR2 SNEGSKA (reference sequence). The CDR3 reads CSAQTGSGSNQPQHF.

The chain couples TRBV6-5 to TRBJ2-1; the TCRdb D gene call, TRBD1, has no DNA to confirm it. The CDR3 is 16 residues long. The germline gives CDR1 MNHEY, CDR2 SVGAGI. The CDR3 region is CASMLTTGVDYNEQFF.